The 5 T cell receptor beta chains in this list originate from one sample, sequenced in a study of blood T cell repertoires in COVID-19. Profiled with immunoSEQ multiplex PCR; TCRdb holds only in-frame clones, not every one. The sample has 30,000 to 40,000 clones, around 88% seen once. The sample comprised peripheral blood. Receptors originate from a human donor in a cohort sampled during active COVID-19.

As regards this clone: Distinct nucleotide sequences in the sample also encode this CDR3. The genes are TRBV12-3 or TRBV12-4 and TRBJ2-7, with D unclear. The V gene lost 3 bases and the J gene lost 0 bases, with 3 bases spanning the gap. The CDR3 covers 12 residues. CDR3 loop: CASSFNSYEQYF. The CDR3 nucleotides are TGTGCCAGCAGTTTTAACTCCTACGAGCAGTACTTC.

The DNA of the CDR3 is TGTGCCAGCAGTTACTTAAAAAAAGACAGGGTTGGCGGCTACACCTTC. This gives the protein CASSYLKKDRVGGYTF. The chain employs TRBV6-2 or TRBV6-3 and TRBJ1-2; 7 positions match TRBD1. V was pared by 1 base and J by 8 bases, with 13 bases of the junction left unmatched. From germline, CDR1 is MNHEY and CDR2 SVGEGT. The CDR3 sequence is 16 residues long.

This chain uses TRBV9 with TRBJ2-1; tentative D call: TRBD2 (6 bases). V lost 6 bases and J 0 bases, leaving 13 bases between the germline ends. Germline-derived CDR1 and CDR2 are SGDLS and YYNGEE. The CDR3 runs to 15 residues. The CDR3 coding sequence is TGTGCCAGCAACCCCACGGGACTCTCCTACAATGAGCAGTTCTTC. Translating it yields CASNPTGLSYNEQFF.

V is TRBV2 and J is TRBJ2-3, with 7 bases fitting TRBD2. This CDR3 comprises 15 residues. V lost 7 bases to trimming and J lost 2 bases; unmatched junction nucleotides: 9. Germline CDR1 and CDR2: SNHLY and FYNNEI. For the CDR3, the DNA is TGTGCCAGCATGGCTGAGCGGGGACCCACAGATACGCAGTATTTT. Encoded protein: CASMAERGPTDTQYF.

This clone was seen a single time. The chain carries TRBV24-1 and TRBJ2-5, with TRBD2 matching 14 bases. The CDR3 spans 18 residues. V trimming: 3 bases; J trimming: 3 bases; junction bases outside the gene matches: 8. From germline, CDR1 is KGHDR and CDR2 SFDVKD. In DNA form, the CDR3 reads TGTGCCACCAGTGATCCCGGGACTAGCGGGAGACTTAAAGAGACCCAGTACTTC. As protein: CATSDPGTSGRLKETQYF.